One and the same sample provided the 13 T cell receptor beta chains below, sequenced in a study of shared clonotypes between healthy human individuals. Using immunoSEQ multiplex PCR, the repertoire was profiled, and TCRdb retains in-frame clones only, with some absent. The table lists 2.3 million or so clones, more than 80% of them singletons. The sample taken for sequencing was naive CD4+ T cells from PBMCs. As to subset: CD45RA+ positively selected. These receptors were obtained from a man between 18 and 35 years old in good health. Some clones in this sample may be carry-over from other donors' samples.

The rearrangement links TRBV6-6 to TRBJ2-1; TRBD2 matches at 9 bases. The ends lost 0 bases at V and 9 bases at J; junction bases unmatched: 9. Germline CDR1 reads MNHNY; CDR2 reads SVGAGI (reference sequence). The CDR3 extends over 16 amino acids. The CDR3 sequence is CASSYSKLAGFVEQFF. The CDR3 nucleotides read TGTGCCAGCAGTTACTCGAAACTAGCGGGCTTTGTTGAGCAGTTCTTC.

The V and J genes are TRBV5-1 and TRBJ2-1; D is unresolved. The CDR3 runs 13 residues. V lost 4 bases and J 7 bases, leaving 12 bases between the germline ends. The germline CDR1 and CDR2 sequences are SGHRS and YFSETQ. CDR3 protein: CASSQIGQNEQFF. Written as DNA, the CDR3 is TGCGCCAGCAGCCAAATAGGGCAGAATGAGCAGTTCTTC.

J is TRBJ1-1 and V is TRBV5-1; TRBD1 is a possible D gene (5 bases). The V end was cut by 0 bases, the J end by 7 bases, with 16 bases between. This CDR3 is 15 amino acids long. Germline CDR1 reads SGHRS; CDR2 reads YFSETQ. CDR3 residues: CASSLDPGQGVEAFF. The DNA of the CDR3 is TGCGCCAGCAGCTTGGATCCGGGTCAGGGTGTTGAAGCTTTCTTT.

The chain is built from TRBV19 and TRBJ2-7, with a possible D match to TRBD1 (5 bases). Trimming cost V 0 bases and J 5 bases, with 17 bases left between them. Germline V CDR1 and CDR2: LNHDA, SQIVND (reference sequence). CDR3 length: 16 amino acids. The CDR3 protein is CASSIDNRKMENEQYF. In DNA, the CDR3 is TGTGCCAGTAGTATAGATAACAGGAAGATGGAGAACGAGCAGTACTTC.

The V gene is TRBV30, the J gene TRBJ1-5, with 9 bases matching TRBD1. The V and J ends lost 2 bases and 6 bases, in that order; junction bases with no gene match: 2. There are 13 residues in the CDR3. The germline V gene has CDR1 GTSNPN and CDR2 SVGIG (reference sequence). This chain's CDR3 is CAWSTDRGQPQHF. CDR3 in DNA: TGTGCCTGGAGTACGGACAGGGGTCAGCCCCAGCATTTT.

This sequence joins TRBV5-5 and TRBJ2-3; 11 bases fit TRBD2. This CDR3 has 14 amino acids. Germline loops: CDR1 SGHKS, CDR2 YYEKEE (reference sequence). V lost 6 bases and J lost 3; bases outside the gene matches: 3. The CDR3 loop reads CASTRLAGTDTQYF. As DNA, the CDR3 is TGTGCCAGCACCCGACTAGCGGGGACAGATACGCAGTATTTT.

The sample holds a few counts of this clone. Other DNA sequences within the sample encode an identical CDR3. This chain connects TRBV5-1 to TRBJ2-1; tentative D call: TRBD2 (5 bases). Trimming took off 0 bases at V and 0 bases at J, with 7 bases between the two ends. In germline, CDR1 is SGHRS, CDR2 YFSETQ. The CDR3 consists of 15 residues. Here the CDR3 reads CASSLGESSYNEQFF. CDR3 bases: TGCGCCAGCAGCTTGGGGGAGAGCTCCTACAATGAGCAGTTCTTC.

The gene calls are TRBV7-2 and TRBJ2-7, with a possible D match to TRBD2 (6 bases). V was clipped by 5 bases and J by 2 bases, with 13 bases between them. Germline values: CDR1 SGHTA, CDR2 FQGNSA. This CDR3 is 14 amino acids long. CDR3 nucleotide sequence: TGTGCCAGCAGCCAAAGGCGGGACGCCTACGAGCAGTACTTC. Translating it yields CASSQRRDAYEQYF.

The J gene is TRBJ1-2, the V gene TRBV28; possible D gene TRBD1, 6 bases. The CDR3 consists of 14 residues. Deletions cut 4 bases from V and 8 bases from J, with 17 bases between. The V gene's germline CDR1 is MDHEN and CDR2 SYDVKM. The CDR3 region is CASSSPGGAQGYTF. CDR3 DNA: TGTGCCAGCAGTTCTCCGGGGGGGGCTCAAGGCTACACCTTC.

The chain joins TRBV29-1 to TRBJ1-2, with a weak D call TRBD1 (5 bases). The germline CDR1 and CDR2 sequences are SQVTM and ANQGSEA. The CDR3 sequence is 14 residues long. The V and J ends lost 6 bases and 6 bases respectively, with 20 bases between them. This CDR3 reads CSVMMGDGINGYTF. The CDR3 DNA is TGCAGCGTGATGATGGGGGACGGGATTAATGGCTACACCTTC.

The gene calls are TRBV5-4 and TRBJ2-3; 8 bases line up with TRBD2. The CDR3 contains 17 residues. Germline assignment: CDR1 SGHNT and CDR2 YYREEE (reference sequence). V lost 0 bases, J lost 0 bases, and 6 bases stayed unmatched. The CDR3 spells CASSLEASGFSTDTQYF. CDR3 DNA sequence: TGTGCCAGCAGCTTGGAAGCTAGCGGGTTTAGCACAGATACGCAGTATTTT. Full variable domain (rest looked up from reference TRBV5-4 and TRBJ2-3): ETGVTQSPTHLIKTRGQQVTLRCSSQSGHNTVSWYQQALGQGPQFIFQYYREEENGRGNFPPRFSGLQFPNYSSELNVNALELDDSALYLCASSLEASGFSTDTQYFGPGTRLTVL.

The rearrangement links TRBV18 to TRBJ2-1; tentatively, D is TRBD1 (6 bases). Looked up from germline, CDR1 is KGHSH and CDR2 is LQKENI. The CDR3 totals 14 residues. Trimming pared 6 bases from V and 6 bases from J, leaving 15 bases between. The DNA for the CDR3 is TGTGCCAGCTCTCAAAACCCAGGGGCCAATGAGCAGTTCTTC. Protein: CASSQNPGANEQFF. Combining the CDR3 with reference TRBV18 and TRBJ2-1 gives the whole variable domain NAGVMQNPRHLVRRRGQEARLRCSPMKGHSHVYWYRQLPEEGLKFMVYLQKENIIDESGMPKERFSAEFPKEGPSILRIQQVVRGDSAAYFCASSQNPGANEQFFGPGTRLTVL.

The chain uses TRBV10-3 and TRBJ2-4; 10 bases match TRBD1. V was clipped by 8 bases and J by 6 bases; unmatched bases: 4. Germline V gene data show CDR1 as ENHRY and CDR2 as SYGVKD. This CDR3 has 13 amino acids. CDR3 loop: CAIRQGALNIQYF. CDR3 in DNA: TGTGCCATCCGACAGGGGGCCTTAAACATTCAGTACTTC.